A selection of T cell receptor beta chains follows, all from one sample in a study of T-cell memory formation after mild COVID-19. TCRdb processed the 5' RACE reads anew with MiXCR; each CDR3 protein has one entry. Here the sample spans about 620,000 distinct CDR3 sequences, around 17% being singletons. The sample taken for sequencing was PBMCs or a T cell subset sorted from them (not recorded which). These receptor sequences come from an adult woman who had mild COVID-19 (a few samples of this study predate the infection). Cell type and time point are not known. The CDR3 runs from the conserved cysteine through the conserved F or W. D genes are given only for firm matches. For some rows the clone size is stated as once, few or many, or as a class when expanded; others skip it.

v_call: TRBV27; clone_size: .; j_call: TRBJ2-3; d_call: TRBD1; cdr3_nt: TGTGCCAGCAGTTTCAGGACAGGGGGAACAGATACGCAGTATTTT; cdr3_aa: CASSFRTGGTDTQYF
v_call: TRBV30; clone_size: .; j_call: TRBJ2-1; d_call: .; cdr3_nt: TGTGCCTGGAGGACGGGACTCCTTCTGGGAAATGAGCAGTTCTTC; cdr3_aa: CAWRTGLLLGNEQFF
v_call: TRBV5-5; clone_size: .; j_call: TRBJ2-2; d_call: TRBD2; cdr3_nt: TGTGCCAGCAGCTCGCCCGGGGGGAGCACCGGGGAGCTGTTTTTT; cdr3_aa: CASSSPGGSTGELFF
v_call: TRBV5-1; clone_size: .; j_call: TRBJ2-1; d_call: .; cdr3_nt: TGCGCCAGCAGCCTCAACCAGGCAGAAGAGTTCTTC; cdr3_aa: CASSLNQAEEFF
v_call: TRBV4-1; clone_size: .; j_call: TRBJ2-7; d_call: .; cdr3_nt: TGCGCCAGCAGCCCCCTCATATCCTCCGAGCAGTACTTC; cdr3_aa: CASSPLISSEQYF
v_call: TRBV14; clone_size: few; j_call: TRBJ2-4; d_call: .; cdr3_nt: TGTGCCAGCAGCCAACGGGACGGAAAAAACATTCAGTACTTC; cdr3_aa: CASSQRDGKNIQYF
v_call: TRBV12-3/TRBV12-4; clone_size: .; j_call: TRBJ2-3; d_call: .; cdr3_nt: TGTGCCAGCACTATCAGTAGTACGCAGTATTTT; cdr3_aa: CASTISSTQYF
v_call: TRBV20-1; clone_size: .; j_call: TRBJ1-5; d_call: .; cdr3_nt: TGCAGTACCATTCTGGGGGTAAATCAGCCCCAGCATTTT; cdr3_aa: CSTILGVNQPQHF
v_call: TRBV7-9; clone_size: .; j_call: TRBJ2-1; d_call: TRBD2; cdr3_nt: TGTGCCAGCAGCTTAAGGGGAGGGGTAACCCTCCGTAGTGAGCAGTTCTTC; cdr3_aa: CASSLRGGVTLRSEQFF
v_call: TRBV20-1; clone_size: .; j_call: TRBJ2-7; d_call: .; cdr3_nt: TGCAGTGCTAGAGATTTTACAGGGAGGTACGAGCAGTACTTC; cdr3_aa: CSARDFTGRYEQYF
v_call: TRBV5-5; clone_size: .; j_call: TRBJ1-2; d_call: .; cdr3_nt: TGTGCCAGCAGCCCCAGTAGGGACTATGGCTACACCTTC; cdr3_aa: CASSPSRDYGYTF